One T cell receptor beta chain is described in this entry. Sequencing used immunoSEQ multiplex PCR; TCRdb keeps in-frame clones, though not all of them. The sample includes about 41,000 clones, approximately 90% of them seen just once. This sample is part of a study of T cell changes during pregnancy in multiple sclerosis. Germline V gene sequence: CDR1 SEHNR, CDR2 FQNEAQ (reference sequence). Trimming cost V 2 bases and J 8 bases; bases outside gene matches: 3. There are 14 residues in the CDR3. V gene TRBV7-9 combines with J gene TRBJ2-1; 10 nucleotides line up with TRBD2. The sequences come from CD8+ T cells from peripheral blood mononuclear cells, collected in the third trimester of pregnancy. This sequence originates from a female donor with multiple sclerosis, enrolled in a pregnancy study. CDR3 region: CASSLPSGGDEQFF. CDR3 bases: TGTGCCAGCAGCTTACCTAGCGGGGGCGATGAGCAGTTCTTC.